This T cell receptor (beta chain) is drawn from a study of blood T cell repertoires in COVID-19. Study overall: The United States, Italy and Spain were the sources of the acute and convalescent COVID-19 samples. Sample material is recorded as cDNA or gDNA derived from T cells, B-cell-depleted T cells, or PBMCs.

The trim removed 4 bases at V and 0 bases at J, leaving 8 bases unmatched. This CDR3 is built from 19 residues. Germline CDR1 is LGHDT and CDR2 is YNNKEL (reference sequence). Under the authors' procedure: Researchers report that nucleated cell counts were estimated from reference gene primer amplification. Sequencing was performed with immunoSEQ multiplex PCR; in TCRdb, only in-frame clones are kept and a portion is missing. D and trimming were read from the DNA, whereas the V and J calls and clone size are those reported in that table. This table holds about 200,000 clones, 80% to 90% found once. This chain joins TRBV3-1 (or the pseudogene TRBV3-2) and TRBJ2-2, with TRBD2 identical over 13 bases. This receptor was taken from a man between 45 and 60 years old with active or convalescent COVID-19. The sample consisted of peripheral blood. CDR3 in DNA: TGTGCCAGCAGCCCAAGGGGACTAGCGGGACCTACGAACACCGGGGAGCTGTTTTTT. Translated: CASSPRGLAGPTNTGELFF.